Presented here are 20 T cell receptor beta chains from one specimen sequenced in a study of blood T cell repertoires in COVID-19. Clones were sequenced by immunoSEQ multiplex PCR, and TCRdb holds only the in-frame ones, with some missing. The sample records 120,000 to 150,000 clones, 85% to 90% being singletons. The sequencing sample was made of peripheral blood. These receptors were taken from a human donor in a cohort sampled during active COVID-19.

On this clone itself: One end of the junction fails to match germline, which may point to a read error. J is TRBJ2-5 and V is TRBV7-2; TRBD2 might be the D (6 bases). The germline gives CDR1 SGHTA, CDR2 FQGNSA. The CDR3 totals 13 residues. DNA for the CDR3: TGTGCCAGCAGCCTAGCGAGACAAGAGACCCAGTACTTC. It yields the protein CASSLARQETQYF.

The chain carries TRBV5-1 and TRBJ2-5; 10 positions agree with TRBD2. The CDR3 has 13 residues. Germline V gives CDR1 SGHRS, CDR2 YFSETQ. The ends lost 4 bases at V and 5 bases at J; junction bases unmatched: 2. CDR3 in DNA: TGCGCCAGCAGCGTTAGCGGGAGGGAGACCCAGTACTTC. This translates into CASSVSGRETQYF.

This clone has just one count. The chain joins TRBV19 to TRBJ1-1; unclear D gene. From germline, CDR1 is LNHDA and CDR2 SQIVND (reference sequence). Trimming took 3 bases from V and 1 from J, leaving 18 bases between them. This CDR3 region has 17 residues. CDR3 DNA sequence: TGTGCCAGTAGTATCTTCGCGGGTGGCAAGGGGAACACTGAAGCTTTCTTT. It encodes CASSIFAGGKGNTEAFF.

This CDR3 reads CASSEPTGFGYTF. As DNA, the CDR3 is TGCGCCAGCAGTGAACCGACAGGGTTCGGCTACACCTTC. The chain has TRBV10-2 and TRBJ1-2, with TRBD1 matching 7 bases. Per germline, CDR1 WSHSY and CDR2 SAAADI. This CDR3 comprises 13 residues. Trimming at V came to 3 bases and at J to 8 bases, leaving 6 bases not matched to a gene.

The chain is built from TRBV9 and TRBJ2-7; 9 bases agree with TRBD1. With V trimmed by 3 bases and J by 3 bases, 4 bases remained unmatched. Germline-derived CDR1 and CDR2 are SGDLS and YYNGEE. The CDR3 sequence is 14 residues long. In DNA form, the CDR3 reads TGTGCCAGCAGCGCCGGGACAGGGATCTACGAGCAGTACTTC. Amino acids: CASSAGTGIYEQYF.

A few counts support this clone. The chain carries TRBV9 and TRBJ1-5, with TRBD1 identical over 8 bases. CDR1 SGDLS and CDR2 YYNGEE come from the germline V gene. CDR3 length: 16 residues. V shed 1 base, J shed 5 bases, and the junction held 8 bases outside the gene matches. The CDR3 here is CASSVLGQEEDQPQHF. In DNA form, the CDR3 reads TGTGCCAGCAGCGTATTGGGACAGGAGGAAGATCAGCCCCAGCATTTT.

V gene TRBV28 combines with J gene TRBJ2-7; 8 bases line up with TRBD1. V gave up 5 bases and J gave up 0 bases; unmatched junction bases: 3. The CDR3 is 14 residues long. Germline V gives CDR1 MDHEN, CDR2 SYDVKM. CDR3 sequence reads: CASSTGGSSYEQYF. DNA for the CDR3: TGTGCCAGCAGTACAGGGGGGAGCTCCTACGAGCAGTACTTC.

This clone has a count of ten or more. The chain recombines TRBV5-3 with TRBJ2-7, with 9 bases aligning to TRBD1. Being an ORF, TRBV5-3 has a function that is uncertain. V lost 1 base to trimming and J lost 2 bases; unmatched junction nucleotides: 7. The CDR3 sequence is 16 residues long. The CDR3 spells CARSLFQTGGTYEQYF. The CDR3 nucleotides read TGTGCCAGAAGCTTGTTCCAGACAGGGGGTACCTACGAGCAGTACTTC.

The gene calls are TRBV3-1 (or the pseudogene TRBV3-2) and TRBJ2-1; TRBD1 is a possible D gene (6 bases). V was clipped by 6 bases and J by 8 bases, with 14 bases between them. The germline CDR1 and CDR2 sequences are LGHDT and YNNKEL (reference sequence). The CDR3 loop spans 13 amino acids. The CDR3, as DNA: TGTGCCAGCAGTTACAGGGAACGGGATGAGCAGTTCTTC. It encodes CASSYRERDEQFF.

The rearrangement links TRBV18 to TRBJ2-5; 13 bases align to TRBD2. After removal of 1 base from V and 2 bases from J, the junction contained 1 base not matched to a gene. Germline lookup yields CDR1 KGHSH and CDR2 LQKENI. The CDR3 extends over 16 amino acids. The CDR3 here is CASSPQGLAGQETQYF. The CDR3 nucleotides are TGTGCCAGCTCACCACAGGGACTAGCGGGGCAAGAGACCCAGTACTTC.

The chain has TRBV6-2 or TRBV6-3 and TRBJ2-3; 7 bases line up with TRBD2. This CDR3 spans 14 amino acids. V lost 8 bases, J lost 3 bases, and 8 bases stayed unmatched. Per germline, CDR1 MNHEY and CDR2 SVGEGT. CDR3 amino acids: CASCRGGSTDTQYF. The CDR3 DNA reads TGTGCCAGCTGCCGCGGGGGTTCGACAGATACGCAGTATTTT.

The gene calls are TRBV5-1 and TRBJ2-1, with unresolved D. CDR3 size: 12 residues. Germline values: CDR1 SGHRS, CDR2 YFSETQ. Between the trimmed V and J ends, which lost 2 bases and 5 bases, there was a span of 5 bases. CDR3 region: CASSFLNNEQFF. The CDR3 DNA is TGCGCCAGCAGCTTTTTAAACAATGAGCAGTTCTTC.

V gene TRBV28 combines with J gene TRBJ2-1, with 7 nucleotides matching TRBD2. CDR3 length: 11 residues. Germline loops: CDR1 MDHEN, CDR2 SYDVKM. Trimming removed 3 bases from V and 15 bases from J; junction bases left unmatched: 5. This CDR3 reads CASSFGRGWFF. The CDR3 DNA follows: TGTGCCAGCAGTTTTGGGAGGGGTTGGTTCTTC.

The chain combines TRBV20-1 with TRBJ2-1; D unresolved. The CDR3 length is 11 residues. Trimming took off 5 bases at V and 7 bases at J, with 9 bases between the two ends. Germline V gene data show CDR1 as DFQATT and CDR2 as SNEGSKA (reference sequence). The CDR3 is CSAGASNEQFF. The CDR3 region has the DNA TGCAGTGCTGGCGCTAGTAATGAGCAGTTCTTC.

This chain uses TRBV4-2 with TRBJ1-5, with 10 bases identical to TRBD1. Germline lookup yields CDR1 LGHNA and CDR2 YNFKEQ. This CDR3 contains 16 residues. Losses at the gene ends were 4 bases for V and 5 bases for J; bases not matched to a gene: 8. The CDR3 DNA reads as TGTGCCAGCAGCCCGCGACAGGGGGCTAGTCATCAGCCCCAGCATTTT. This encodes CASSPRQGASHQPQHF.

The chain has TRBV28 and TRBJ2-7; 14 bases align to TRBD2. The CDR3 length is 17 residues. Losses at the gene ends were 4 bases for V and 4 bases for J; bases not matched to a gene: 9. Per the germline V gene, CDR1 is MDHEN and CDR2 is SYDVKM. In DNA, the CDR3 is TGTGCCAGCAGTTCGCCGGGACTAGCGGGAGCTAAGTACGAGCAGTACTTC. It encodes CASSSPGLAGAKYEQYF.

The rearrangement uses TRBV6-6 and TRBJ2-5, with 8 bases lining up with TRBD2. Germline trimming cut 7 bases from V and 5 bases from J; bases unmatched to any gene: 9. CDR1 is MNHNY and CDR2 is SVGAGI in the germline V gene (reference sequence). The CDR3 spans 14 residues. The CDR3 DNA reads TGTGCCAGCAAGAGGACGGGGGGGAAGGAGACCCAGTACTTC. Translation: CASKRTGGKETQYF.

The chain couples TRBV30 to TRBJ1-1; D ambiguous. Germline V lookup: CDR1 GTSNPN, CDR2 SVGIG (reference sequence). Trimming left V 2 bases short and J 5 bases short, with 12 bases between. The CDR3 extends over 13 amino acids. The CDR3 sequence: CAWSNKGGTEAFF. DNA for the CDR3: TGTGCCTGGAGTAATAAGGGAGGGACTGAAGCTTTCTTT. Combining the CDR3 with reference TRBV30 and TRBJ1-1 gives the whole variable domain SQTIHQWPATLVQPVGSPLSLECTVEGTSNPNLYWYRQAAGRGLQLLFYSVGIGQISSEVPQNLSASRPQDRQFILSSKKLLLSDSGFYLCAWSNKGGTEAFFGQGTRLTVV.

The genes are TRBV4-3 and TRBJ2-2, with TRBD2 matching 9 bases. The V gene end was trimmed by 5 bases and the J gene end by 0 bases; junction bases not matched to a gene: 4. CDR3 length: 16 residues. Germline values: CDR1 LGHNA, CDR2 YSLEER. CDR3 sequence: CASSEGTSPNTGELFF. CDR3 nucleotide sequence: TGCGCCAGCAGCGAAGGGACTAGCCCGAACACCGGGGAGCTGTTTTTT.

This clone was observed a few times. The chain joins TRBV19 to TRBJ1-5, with D perhaps matching TRBD1 (5 bases). Looked up from germline, CDR1 is LNHDA and CDR2 is SQIVND (reference sequence). The CDR3 consists of 13 residues. With 5 bases removed from V and 7 bases from J, the gap between germline ends came to 12 bases. The CDR3 coding sequence is TGTGCCAGTAGTGAGACAGATGCGCAGCCCCAGCATTTT. Translation gives CASSETDAQPQHF.